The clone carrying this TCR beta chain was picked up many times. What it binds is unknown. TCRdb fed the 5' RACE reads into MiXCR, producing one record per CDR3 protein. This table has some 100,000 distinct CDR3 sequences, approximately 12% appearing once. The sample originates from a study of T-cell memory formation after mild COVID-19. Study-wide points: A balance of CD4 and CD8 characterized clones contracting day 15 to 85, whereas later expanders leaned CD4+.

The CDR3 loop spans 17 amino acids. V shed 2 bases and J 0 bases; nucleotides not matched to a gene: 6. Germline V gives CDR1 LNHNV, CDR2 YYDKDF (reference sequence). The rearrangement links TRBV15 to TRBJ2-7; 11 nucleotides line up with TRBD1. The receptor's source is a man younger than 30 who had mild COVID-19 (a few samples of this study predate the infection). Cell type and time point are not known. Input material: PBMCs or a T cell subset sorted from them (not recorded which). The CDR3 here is CATSRKRTGGTSYEQYF. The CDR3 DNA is TGTGCCACCAGCAGAAAGCGGACAGGGGGCACCTCCTACGAGCAGTACTTC.